Listed here are 5 T cell receptor beta chains from one sample, sequenced in a study of cytomegalovirus exposure and HLA in healthy donors. PCR was performed using 60 Vbeta and 13 Jbeta primers. The table came from immunoSEQ multiplex PCR; TCRdb's copy has only in-frame clones and leaves some out. The data hold more than 100,000 clones, with 60% to 85% observed a single time. The sample taken for sequencing was PBMCs. The receptors here all came from a woman in her 40s in good health and CMV-seropositive.

The V gene is TRBV10-3, the J gene TRBJ2-7, with TRBD2 identical over 11 bases. Germline CDR1 reads ENHRY; CDR2 reads SYGVKD. The ends lost 4 bases at V and 4 bases at J; junction bases unmatched: 6. The CDR3 totals 15 residues. The DNA for the CDR3 is TGTGCCATCAGTGGAATAGCGGGGGGGGTGTACGAGCAGTACTTC. This sequence encodes CAISGIAGGVYEQYF.

The CDR3 DNA is TGCGCCAGCAGTCCTTCCGCGGGGTCCTATGGCTACACCTTC. Translation: CASSPSAGSYGYTF. The chain employs TRBV23-1 and TRBJ1-2; D not certain. TRBV23-1 falls under the ORF class, with uncertain function. The CDR3 is made up of 14 amino acids. Deletions cut 4 bases from V and 4 bases from J, with 13 bases between.

The V call is TRBV5-6, the J call TRBJ2-7, with 9 bases identical to TRBD1. Germline CDR1 reads SGHDT; CDR2 reads YYEEEE. There are 15 residues in the CDR3. Unmatched junction bases numbered 6, after V lost 3 bases and J lost 2 bases. As DNA, the CDR3 is TGTGCCAGCAGCTACCAGGACAGGGGCCCCTACGAGCAGTACTTC. This translates into CASSYQDRGPYEQYF.

With regard to this clone: Relative to the germline gene, one junction end is altered; a read error may explain this. This chain joins TRBV29-1 and TRBJ2-1; a possible D gene is TRBD2 (5 bases). CDR3 length: 11 amino acids. Germline V CDR1 and CDR2: SQVTM, ANQGSEA. CDR3 sequence: CSARENNGQFF. CDR3 nucleotide sequence: TGCAGCGCTAGGGAGAACAATGGGCAGTTCTTC.

The gene calls are TRBV4-3 and TRBJ1-2; 11 bases agree with TRBD1. The CDR3 length is 13 residues. After removal of 3 bases from V and 7 bases from J, the junction contained 1 base not matched to a gene. The V gene's germline CDR1 is LGHNA and CDR2 YSLEER. The CDR3 nucleotides read TGCGCCAGCAGCCATGGGACAGGGGGTGGCTACACCTTC. Protein: CASSHGTGGGYTF.